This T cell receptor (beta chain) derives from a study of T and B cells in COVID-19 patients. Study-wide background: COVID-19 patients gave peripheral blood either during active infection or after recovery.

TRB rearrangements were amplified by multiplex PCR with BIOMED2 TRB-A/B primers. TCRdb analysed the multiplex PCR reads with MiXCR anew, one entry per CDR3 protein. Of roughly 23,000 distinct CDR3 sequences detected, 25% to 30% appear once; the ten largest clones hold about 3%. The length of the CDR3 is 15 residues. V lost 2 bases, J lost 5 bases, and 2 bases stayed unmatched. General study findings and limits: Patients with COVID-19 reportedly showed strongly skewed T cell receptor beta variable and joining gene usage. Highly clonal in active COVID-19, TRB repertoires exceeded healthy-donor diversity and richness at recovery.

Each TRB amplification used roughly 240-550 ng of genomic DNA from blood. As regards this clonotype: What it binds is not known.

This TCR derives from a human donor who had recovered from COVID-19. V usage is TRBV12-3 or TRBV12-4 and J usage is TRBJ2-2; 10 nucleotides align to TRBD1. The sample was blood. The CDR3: CASSLRDRGTGELFF. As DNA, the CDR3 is TGTGCCAGCAGTTTAAGGGACAGGGGAACCGGGGAGCTGTTTTTT.